The 26 T cell receptor beta chains below all came from one sample that was sequenced in a study of CD8 T cells in Susac syndrome. RNA totalling 0.5 to 1 ug underwent reverse transcription with random hexamers. TCRdb re-analysed the immunoSEQ multiplex PCR reads in MiXCR, keeping a single row per CDR3 protein. Among approximately 50,000 distinct CDR3 sequences listed, approximately 95% were seen once. The material sequenced was CD8+ T cells from PBMCs. The receptors stem from a human donor with Susac syndrome.

The chain joins TRBV27 to TRBJ1-2; possible D gene TRBD1, 5 bases. The CDR3 runs 17 residues. The V gene lost 4 bases and the J gene lost 6 bases, with 24 bases spanning the gap. The V gene's germline CDR1 is MNHEY and CDR2 SMNVEV (reference sequence). CDR3 DNA sequence: TGTGCCAGCAGTTCCACTTCCGGGACCGTCAGCGTACATGGCTACACCTTC. This encodes CASSSTSGTVSVHGYTF.

The chain is built from TRBV13 and TRBJ1-1, with D hard to call. This CDR3 spans 13 amino acids. The V end was cut by 3 bases, the J end by 6 bases, with 11 bases between. Germline-derived CDR1 and CDR2 are PRHDT and FYEKMQ (reference sequence). The CDR3 region has the DNA TGTGCCAGCAGCTTCACAGACCGACCTGAAGCTTTCTTT. This gives the protein CASSFTDRPEAFF. The whole variable domain, remainder taken from reference TRBV13 and TRBJ1-1, is AAGVIQSPRHLIKEKRETATLKCYPIPRHDTVYWYQQGPGQDPQFLISFYEKMQSDKGSIPDRFSAQQFSDYHSELNMSSLELGDSALYFCASSFTDRPEAFFGQGTRLTVV.

V and J are TRBV5-6 and TRBJ1-2; 7 bases fit TRBD1. The ends lost 6 bases at V and 4 bases at J; junction bases unmatched: 9. This CDR3 contains 14 residues. The V gene's germline CDR1 is SGHDT and CDR2 YYEEEE. The chain's CDR3 is CASTFRGRSYGYTF. For the CDR3, the DNA is TGTGCCAGCACCTTTAGGGGGCGAAGCTATGGCTACACCTTC. Full variable domain (missing parts from reference TRBV5-6 and TRBJ1-2): DAGVTQSPTHLIKTRGQQVTLRCSPKSGHDTVSWYQQALGQGPQFIFQYYEEEERQRGNFPDRFSGHQFPNYSSELNVNALLLGDSALYLCASTFRGRSYGYTFGSGTRLTVV.

This rearrangement joins TRBV29-1 to TRBJ2-7; weak D call: TRBD2 (6 bases). The CDR3 is 10 amino acids. V lost 4 bases, J lost 5 bases, and 6 bases lay in between. The germline V gene has CDR1 SQVTM and CDR2 ANQGSEA. CDR3 in amino acids: CSVGGNEQYF. The DNA for the CDR3 is TGCAGCGTTGGCGGGAACGAGCAGTACTTC.

This chain uses TRBV7-9 with TRBJ2-7; possibly TRBD2 for D (6 bases). The ends were cut back, 8 bases at V and 3 bases at J, with 20 bases in the middle. This CDR3 spans 15 amino acids. The germline V gene encodes CDR1 SEHNR and CDR2 FQNEAQ (reference sequence). CDR3 amino acids: CASGNSGVGDYEQYF. In DNA form, the CDR3 reads TGTGCCAGCGGCAACTCGGGGGTTGGGGACTACGAGCAGTACTTC.

This CDR3 is CASSTGTENQPQHF. Written as DNA, the CDR3 is TGTGCCAGCAGCACAGGGACAGAAAATCAGCCCCAGCATTTT. The J gene is TRBJ1-5, the V gene TRBV7-9, with 7 bases fitting TRBD1. V was pared by 5 bases and J by 4 bases, with 5 bases of the junction left unmatched. This CDR3 contains 14 residues. Germline CDR1 is SEHNR and CDR2 is FQNEAQ (reference sequence).

The chain carries TRBV7-9 and TRBJ2-3; 12 nucleotides match TRBD1. Looked up from germline, CDR1 is SEHNR and CDR2 is FQNEAQ (reference sequence). The J segment lost 4 bases and the V segment lost 2 bases, leaving 4 bases of the junction unmatched. The CDR3 sequence is 16 residues long. The CDR3 loop reads CASSLWDRGRPDTQYF. The CDR3, as DNA: TGTGCCAGCAGCTTATGGGACAGGGGGCGCCCAGATACGCAGTATTTT.

Comment on this clonotype: One junction end disagrees with the germline gene, perhaps due to a read error. The chain has TRBV13 and TRBJ2-1; D call uncertain. The length of the CDR3 is 13 residues. The germline CDR1 and CDR2 sequences are PRHDT and FYEKMQ (reference sequence). The CDR3 here is CGSSEDSTGEQFF. DNA of the CDR3: TGTGGCAGCAGCGAAGACTCCACCGGTGAGCAGTTCTTC.

In nucleotides, the CDR3 is TGTGCCAGCACCAAAAGTCCCCATACGCAGTATTTT. This encodes CASTKSPHTQYF. The chain recombines TRBV12-3 or TRBV12-4 with TRBJ2-3; D gene unclear. V was pared by 7 bases and J by 7 bases, with 12 bases between. CDR3 length: 12 residues.

The chain couples TRBV5-4 to TRBJ2-3, with D possibly matching TRBD1 (6 bases). V gave up 5 bases and J gave up 5 bases, with 18 bases separating them. Germline-derived CDR1 and CDR2 are SGHNT and YYREEE (reference sequence). This CDR3 has 15 amino acids. This CDR3 is CASRGNVGARDTQYF. In DNA, the CDR3 is TGTGCCAGCAGGGGGAACGTGGGGGCCAGAGATACGCAGTATTTT.

The rearrangement links TRBV13 to TRBJ2-5; D gene ambiguous. V lost 1 base to trimming and J lost 5 bases, with 14 bases between them. This CDR3 comprises 15 residues. CDR1 and CDR2 (germline): PRHDT, FYEKMQ (reference sequence). The CDR3 sequence: CASSLAGAPRETQYF. The CDR3, as DNA: TGTGCCAGCAGCTTAGCCGGTGCCCCCCGGGAGACCCAGTACTTC.

Concerning this clonotype: The germline gene is not matched at one end of the junction; a read error may be the cause. The CDR3 here is CASSRRDTYEQYF. The CDR3 DNA reads TGCGCCAGCAGTCGAAGGGACACCTACGAGCAGTACTTC. The rearrangement uses TRBV6-2 or TRBV6-3 and TRBJ2-7, with D perhaps matching TRBD1 (6 bases). The CDR3 is 13 residues long. CDR1 MNHEY and CDR2 SVGEGT come from the germline V gene.

The chain is built from TRBV20-1 and TRBJ2-3; D remains unclear. The V end lost 6 bases, the J end lost 12 bases, and 19 bases lay between the germline ends. Germline CDR1 DFQATT, CDR2 SNEGSKA (reference sequence). There are 12 residues in the CDR3. The CDR3 nucleotides read TGCAGTGCGGACGGGTCAGCTCCCGACCAGTATTTT. Its protein product is CSADGSAPDQYF.

The DNA for the CDR3 is TGTGCCAGCAGCGTACGGGGGCTGGAGACCCAGTACTTC. This codes for CASSVRGLETQYF. The chain is built from TRBV9 and TRBJ2-5; TRBD1 or TRBD2 may be the D gene (6 bases each). Germline CDR1 and CDR2: SGDLS and YYNGEE. There are 13 residues in the CDR3. V lost 1 base and J lost 5, with 9 bases in between.

This chain connects TRBV7-8 to TRBJ2-7, with 8 nucleotides matching TRBD1. The trim removed 4 bases at V and 7 bases at J, leaving 9 bases unmatched. The V gene's germline CDR1 is SGHVS and CDR2 FQNEAQ. This CDR3 region has 14 residues. The CDR3 sequence is CASSSGTGVEEQYF. CDR3 bases: TGTGCCAGCAGCTCGGGGACAGGAGTAGAGGAGCAGTACTTC.

The J gene is TRBJ1-5, the V gene TRBV24-1; D possibly corresponds to TRBD1 (6 bases). Between the trimmed V and J ends, which lost 3 bases and 3 bases, there was a span of 11 bases. CDR3 length: 15 amino acids. Germline assignment: CDR1 KGHDR and CDR2 SFDVKD. The CDR3 coding sequence is TGTGCCACCAGTGATCCCGGACAGCACAATCAGCCCCAGCATTTT. This gives the protein CATSDPGQHNQPQHF.

The chain combines TRBV5-1 with TRBJ2-3; weak D call: TRBD2 (6 bases). V was clipped by 2 bases and J by 2 bases, with 9 bases between them. Germline CDR1 SGHRS, CDR2 YFSETQ. The CDR3 sequence is 14 residues long. The CDR3 here is CASSFGLFTDTQYF. DNA of the CDR3: TGCGCCAGCAGCTTCGGACTATTCACAGATACGCAGTATTTT.

This chain joins TRBV12-3 or TRBV12-4 and TRBJ1-5; D might be TRBD1 (6 bases). V was clipped by 6 bases and J by 6 bases, with 18 bases between them. The CDR3 spans 15 residues. In DNA, the CDR3 is TGTGCCAGCAGAGAAGGGGGGTGGTTAGGTCAGCCCCAGCATTTT. Translation: CASREGGWLGQPQHF.

The rearrangement links TRBV30 to TRBJ1-1; D possibly corresponds to TRBD1 (5 bases). There are 15 residues in the CDR3. Between the trimmed V and J ends, which lost 3 bases and 3 bases, there was a span of 17 bases. Germline values: CDR1 GTSNPN, CDR2 SVGIG (reference sequence). The CDR3 DNA follows: TGTGCCTGGAGAAAAGGCTGGGACGGGGACACTGAAGCTTTCTTT. Amino acid sequence: CAWRKGWDGDTEAFF.

The table lists this clonotype with a count of one. The CDR3 sequence: CASSALYGYTF. As DNA, the CDR3 is TGTGCCAGCAGCGCCCTATATGGCTACACCTTC. The rearrangement links TRBV9 to TRBJ1-2; D gene uncertain. The CDR3 length is 11 residues. The germline gives CDR1 SGDLS, CDR2 YYNGEE. V was pared by 3 bases and J by 5 bases, with 5 bases between.

The gene calls are TRBV7-9 and TRBJ1-2; D might be TRBD1 (6 bases). Trimming pared 5 bases from V and 8 bases from J, leaving 15 bases between. This CDR3 is 13 amino acids long. In germline, CDR1 is SEHNR, CDR2 FQNEAQ (reference sequence). CDR3 amino acids: CASSGGLVGGYTF. CDR3 nucleotides: TGTGCCAGCAGCGGGGGCCTCGTAGGAGGCTACACCTTC.

The count of this clonotype is one. The chain recombines TRBV7-9 with TRBJ2-7, with D unclear. The CDR3 runs 11 residues. Germline V gene lookup returns CDR1 SEHNR and CDR2 FQNEAQ (reference sequence). Trimming took 0 bases from V and 7 from J, leaving 4 bases between them. CDR3 sequence reads: CASSLAPEQYF. The CDR3 nucleotides read TGTGCCAGCAGCTTAGCCCCAGAGCAGTACTTC.

The chain uses TRBV15 and TRBJ2-5; unclear D gene. The V gene's germline CDR1 is LNHNV and CDR2 YYDKDF (reference sequence). The V end lost 0 bases, the J end lost 5 bases, and 7 bases lay between the germline ends. The CDR3 extends over 13 amino acids. In DNA, the CDR3 is TGTGCCACCAGCAGAGAAAGGCCGGAGACCCAGTACTTC. Translating it yields CATSRERPETQYF.

The chain is built from TRBV5-6 and TRBJ2-3, with 12 bases identical to TRBD2. Unmatched junction bases numbered 7, after V lost 2 bases and J lost 0 bases. CDR3 length: 18 residues. Germline V CDR1 and CDR2: SGHDT, YYEEEE. The CDR3 bases are TGTGCCAGCAGCTTCCGCAGGACTAGCGGGGCGAGCACAGATACGCAGTATTTT. It translates to CASSFRRTSGASTDTQYF.

This clonotype was detected only once. This chain joins TRBV5-1 and TRBJ2-5; TRBD1 matches at 10 bases. Germline V gives CDR1 SGHRS, CDR2 YFSETQ. The trim removed 4 bases at V and 0 bases at J, leaving 6 bases unmatched. The CDR3 runs to 16 residues. CDR3 loop: CASSMGQGQYQETQYF. The CDR3 DNA reads TGCGCCAGCAGCATGGGACAGGGGCAGTACCAAGAGACCCAGTACTTC.

The rearrangement joins TRBV9 to TRBJ1-2; D is ambiguous. Trimming pared 4 bases from V and 7 bases from J, leaving 11 bases between. Germline V gene sequence: CDR1 SGDLS, CDR2 YYNGEE. CDR3 size: 12 residues. The CDR3 DNA follows: TGTGCCAGCAGCACAAAGATTAGTGGCTACACCTTC. As protein: CASSTKISGYTF.